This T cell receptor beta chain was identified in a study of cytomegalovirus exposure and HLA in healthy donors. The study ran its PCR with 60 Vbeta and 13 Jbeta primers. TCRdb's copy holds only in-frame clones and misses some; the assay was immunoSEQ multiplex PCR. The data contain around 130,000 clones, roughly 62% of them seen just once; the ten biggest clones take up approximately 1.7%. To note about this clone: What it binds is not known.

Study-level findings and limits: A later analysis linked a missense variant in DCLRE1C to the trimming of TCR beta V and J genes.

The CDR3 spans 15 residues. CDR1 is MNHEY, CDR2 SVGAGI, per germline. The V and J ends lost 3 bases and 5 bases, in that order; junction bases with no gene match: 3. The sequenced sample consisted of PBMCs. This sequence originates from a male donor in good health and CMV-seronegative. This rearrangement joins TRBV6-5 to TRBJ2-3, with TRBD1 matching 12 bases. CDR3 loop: CASSYGTGGGDTQYF. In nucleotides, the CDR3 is TGTGCCAGCAGTTATGGGACAGGGGGCGGAGATACGCAGTATTTT.